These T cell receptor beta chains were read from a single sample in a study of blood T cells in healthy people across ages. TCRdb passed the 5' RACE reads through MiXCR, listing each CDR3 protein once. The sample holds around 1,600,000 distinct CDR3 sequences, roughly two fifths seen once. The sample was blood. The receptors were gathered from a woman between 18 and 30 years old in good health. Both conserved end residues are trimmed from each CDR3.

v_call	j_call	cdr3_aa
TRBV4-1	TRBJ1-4	ASSQGGAASGEKLF
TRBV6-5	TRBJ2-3	ASTGTVPDTQY
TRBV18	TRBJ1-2	ASSPSGQGANYGYT
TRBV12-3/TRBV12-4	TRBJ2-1	ASSTTRAPSSYNEQF
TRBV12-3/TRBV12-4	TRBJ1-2	ASRGSGLRYGYT
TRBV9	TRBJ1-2	ASSIVGTEHYGYT
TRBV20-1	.	SASRAVIYEQY
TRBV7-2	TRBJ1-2	ASSQGQNYGCT
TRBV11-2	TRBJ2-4	ASSSGGTAKNIQY
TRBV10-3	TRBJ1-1	AISGLGGSTEAF
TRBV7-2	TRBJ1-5	ASSLGRGRQPQH
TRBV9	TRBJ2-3	ASSKSGVRDTQY
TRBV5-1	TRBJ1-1	ASSPLEGANTEAF
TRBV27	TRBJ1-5	ASSLSRTAHQPQH
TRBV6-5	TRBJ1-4	ASSYSTATNEKLF
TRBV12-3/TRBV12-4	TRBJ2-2	ASSLGTSDTGELF
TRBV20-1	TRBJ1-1	SAPTRGYTEAF
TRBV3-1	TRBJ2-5	ASSQVNSGPQETQY
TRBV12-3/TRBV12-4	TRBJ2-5	ASSFRSRGPETQY
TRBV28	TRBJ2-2	ASSLFSDLKTPNTGELF
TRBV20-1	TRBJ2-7	SARDYGNSYEQY
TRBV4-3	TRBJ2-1	ASSQDGLAGNEQF
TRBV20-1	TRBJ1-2	SAQGQGRGYT
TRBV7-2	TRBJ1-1	ASSWTGGLNTEAF
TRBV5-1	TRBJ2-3	ASSFTDPSTDTQY
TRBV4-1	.	ASSQDPRGYEQY
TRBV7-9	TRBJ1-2	ASSLAYSGNYGYT
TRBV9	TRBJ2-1	ASSVVDSGRSYNEQF
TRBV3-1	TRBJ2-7	ASSQDGHGSYEQY
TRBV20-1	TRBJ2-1	SANRGGRPYNEQF
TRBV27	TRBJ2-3	ASSLSKNTDTQY
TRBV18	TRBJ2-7	ASSPPQRGPFYEQY
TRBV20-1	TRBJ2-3	SAIGGAILRTDTQY
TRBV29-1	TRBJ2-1	SLSGYNEQF
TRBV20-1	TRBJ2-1	SARDMGQGAYNEQF
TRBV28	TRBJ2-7	AITRDTSYEQY
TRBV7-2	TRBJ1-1	ASSLLRLGPNTEAF